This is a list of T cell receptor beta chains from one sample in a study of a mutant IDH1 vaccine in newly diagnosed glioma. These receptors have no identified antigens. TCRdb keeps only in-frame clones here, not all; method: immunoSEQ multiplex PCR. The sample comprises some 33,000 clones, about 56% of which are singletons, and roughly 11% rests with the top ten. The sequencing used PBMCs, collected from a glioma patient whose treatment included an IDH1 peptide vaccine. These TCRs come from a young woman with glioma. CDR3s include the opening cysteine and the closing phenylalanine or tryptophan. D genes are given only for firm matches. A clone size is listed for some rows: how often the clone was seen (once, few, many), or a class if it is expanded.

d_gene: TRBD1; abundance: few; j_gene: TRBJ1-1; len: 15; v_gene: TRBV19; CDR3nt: TGTGCCAGTAGACCAAAGACAGGGGACAACACTGAAGCTTTCTTT; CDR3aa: CASRPKTGDNTEAFF
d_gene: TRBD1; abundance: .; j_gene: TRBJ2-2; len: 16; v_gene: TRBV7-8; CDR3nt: TGTGCCAGCAGCCCCGTCAGGGACAGGGGGGCCGGGGAGCTGTTTTTT; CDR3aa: CASSPVRDRGAGELFF
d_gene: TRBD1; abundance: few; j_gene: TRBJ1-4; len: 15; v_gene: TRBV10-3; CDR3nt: TGTGCCATCAGAGCTACAGGGGCTAGTAATGAAAAACTGTTTTTT; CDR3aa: CAIRATGASNEKLFF
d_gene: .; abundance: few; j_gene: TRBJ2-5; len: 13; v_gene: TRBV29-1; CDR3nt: TGCAGCGTTGAACTCAGGCGACAAGAGACCCAGTACTTC; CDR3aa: CSVELRRQETQYF
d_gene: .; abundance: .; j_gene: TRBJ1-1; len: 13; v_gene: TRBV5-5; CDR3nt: TGTGCCAGCAGCTTGTGGGGGGGCACTGAAGCTTTCTTT; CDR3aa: CASSLWGGTEAFF
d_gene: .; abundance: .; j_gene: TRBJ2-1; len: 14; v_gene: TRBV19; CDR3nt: TGTGCCAGTACCAGGGACCCTAGGGACAATGAGCAGTTCTTC; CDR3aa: CASTRDPRDNEQFF
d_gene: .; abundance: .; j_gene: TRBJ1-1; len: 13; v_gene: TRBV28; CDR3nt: TGTGCCAGCAGTTTAAGGGGGAACACTGAAGCTTTCTTT; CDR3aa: CASSLRGNTEAFF
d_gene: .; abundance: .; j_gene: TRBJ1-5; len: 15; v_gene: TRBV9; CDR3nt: TGTGCCAGCAGCGTAGACGGCGGGACCAATCAGCCCCAGCATTTT; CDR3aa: CASSVDGGTNQPQHF
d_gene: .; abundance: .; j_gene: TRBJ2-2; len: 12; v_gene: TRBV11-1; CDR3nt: TGTGCCAGCAGCTTAGACACCGGGGAGCTGTTTTTT; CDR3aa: CASSLDTGELFF
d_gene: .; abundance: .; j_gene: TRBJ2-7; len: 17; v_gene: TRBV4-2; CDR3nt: TGTGCCAGCAGCCTCGAGGTACTGAGCGGGCCGACTTACGAGCAGTACTTC; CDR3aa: CASSLEVLSGPTYEQYF
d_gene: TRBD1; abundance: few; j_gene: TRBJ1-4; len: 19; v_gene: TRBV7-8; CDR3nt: TGTGCCAGCAGCCCCCGAGGGGGACAGGGAGCCGGAGGGGGTGAAAAACTGTTTTTT; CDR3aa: CASSPRGGQGAGGGEKLFF
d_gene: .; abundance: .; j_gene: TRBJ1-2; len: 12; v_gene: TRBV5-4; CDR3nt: TGTGCCAGCAGCAACAGGGTTGGTGGCTACACCTTC; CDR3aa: CASSNRVGGYTF
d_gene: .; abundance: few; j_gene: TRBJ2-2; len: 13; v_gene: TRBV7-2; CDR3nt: TGTGCCATAAGGGCGGCGAACACCGGGGAGCTGTTTTTT; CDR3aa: CAIRAANTGELFF
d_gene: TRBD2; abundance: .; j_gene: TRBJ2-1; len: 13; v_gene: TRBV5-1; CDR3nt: TGCGCCAGCAGCTTGGATCGGGGGGATGAGCAGTTCTTC; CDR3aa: CASSLDRGDEQFF
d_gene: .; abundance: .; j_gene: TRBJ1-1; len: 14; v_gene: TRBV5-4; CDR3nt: TGTGCCAGCAGCTTGTACTGGTCGGATACTGAAGCTTTCTTT; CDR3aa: CASSLYWSDTEAFF
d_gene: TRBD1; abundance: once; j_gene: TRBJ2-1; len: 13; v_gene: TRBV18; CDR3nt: TGTGCCAGCTCACCAAACACAGGGGACGAGCAGTTCTTC; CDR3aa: CASSPNTGDEQFF
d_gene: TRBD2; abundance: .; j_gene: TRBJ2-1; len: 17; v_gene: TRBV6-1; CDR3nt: TGTGCCAGCAGTGGGGGGGTAGAACTAGCGAAATACAATGAGCAGTTCTTC; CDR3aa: CASSGGVELAKYNEQFF
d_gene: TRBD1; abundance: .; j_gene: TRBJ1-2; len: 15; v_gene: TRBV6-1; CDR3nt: TGTGCCAGCAGTGAAAGGGGGACAGGGGCCTATGGCTACACCTTC; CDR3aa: CASSERGTGAYGYTF
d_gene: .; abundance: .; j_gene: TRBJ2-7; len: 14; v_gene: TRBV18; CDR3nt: TGTGCCAGCTCACCAGAACTAGCAGCGTACGAGCAGTACTTC; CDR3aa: CASSPELAAYEQYF
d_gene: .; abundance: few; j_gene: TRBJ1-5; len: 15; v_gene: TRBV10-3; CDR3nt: TGTGCCATCAGTGTAGGGACGGAAAGCAATCAGCCCCAGCATTTT; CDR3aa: CAISVGTESNQPQHF
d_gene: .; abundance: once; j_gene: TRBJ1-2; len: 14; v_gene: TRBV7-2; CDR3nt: TGTGCCAGCAGCTTATTTGGACAAGCATATGGCTACACCTTC; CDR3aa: CASSLFGQAYGYTF
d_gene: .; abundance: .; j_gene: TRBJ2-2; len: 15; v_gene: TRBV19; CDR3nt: TGTGCCAGTAGTAGAGGGGCGGTAAACACCGGGGAGCTGTTTTTT; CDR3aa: CASSRGAVNTGELFF
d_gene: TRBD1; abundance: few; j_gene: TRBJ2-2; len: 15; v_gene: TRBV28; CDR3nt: TGTGCCAGCAGTTTCCGGGACAGGGGTACCGGGGAGCTGTTTTTT; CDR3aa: CASSFRDRGTGELFF
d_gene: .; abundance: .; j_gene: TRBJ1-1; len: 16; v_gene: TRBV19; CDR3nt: TGTGCCAGTAGTATAGACGGGCCACCGCTAAACACTGAAGCTTTCTTT; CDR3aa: CASSIDGPPLNTEAFF